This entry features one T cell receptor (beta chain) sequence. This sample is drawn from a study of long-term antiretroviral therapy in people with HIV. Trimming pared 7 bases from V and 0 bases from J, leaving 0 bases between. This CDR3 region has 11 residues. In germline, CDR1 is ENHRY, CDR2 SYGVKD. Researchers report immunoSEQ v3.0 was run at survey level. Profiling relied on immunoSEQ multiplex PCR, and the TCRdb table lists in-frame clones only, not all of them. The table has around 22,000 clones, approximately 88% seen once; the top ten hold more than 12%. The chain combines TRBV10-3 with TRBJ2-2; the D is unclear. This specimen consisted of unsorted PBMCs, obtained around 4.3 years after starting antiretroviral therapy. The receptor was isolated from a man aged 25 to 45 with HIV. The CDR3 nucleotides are TGTGCCATCACGAACACCGGGGAGCTGTTTTTT. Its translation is CAITNTGELFF.